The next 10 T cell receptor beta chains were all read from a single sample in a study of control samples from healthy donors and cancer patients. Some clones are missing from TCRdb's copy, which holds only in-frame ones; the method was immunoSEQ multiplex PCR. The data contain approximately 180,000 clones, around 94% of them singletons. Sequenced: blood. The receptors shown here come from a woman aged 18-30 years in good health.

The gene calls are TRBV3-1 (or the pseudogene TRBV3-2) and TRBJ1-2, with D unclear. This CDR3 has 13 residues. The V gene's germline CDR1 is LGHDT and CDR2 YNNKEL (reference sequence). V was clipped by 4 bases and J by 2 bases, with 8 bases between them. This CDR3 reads CASSRGYNYGYTF. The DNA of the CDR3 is TGTGCCAGCAGCCGTGGATACAACTATGGCTACACCTTC.

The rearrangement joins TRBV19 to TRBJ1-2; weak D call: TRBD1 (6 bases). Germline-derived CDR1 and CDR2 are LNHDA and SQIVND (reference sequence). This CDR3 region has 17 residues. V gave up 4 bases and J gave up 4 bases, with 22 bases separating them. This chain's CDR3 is CASSTRSRGHTIYGYTF. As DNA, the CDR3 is TGTGCCAGTAGTACCCGCAGTAGGGGACACACTATCTATGGCTACACCTTC.

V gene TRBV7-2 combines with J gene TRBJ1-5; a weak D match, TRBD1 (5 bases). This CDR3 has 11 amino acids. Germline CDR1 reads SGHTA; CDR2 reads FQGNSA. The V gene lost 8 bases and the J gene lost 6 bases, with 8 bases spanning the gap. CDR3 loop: CASGRGQPQHF. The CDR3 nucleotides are TGTGCCAGCGGAAGGGGTCAGCCCCAGCATTTT.

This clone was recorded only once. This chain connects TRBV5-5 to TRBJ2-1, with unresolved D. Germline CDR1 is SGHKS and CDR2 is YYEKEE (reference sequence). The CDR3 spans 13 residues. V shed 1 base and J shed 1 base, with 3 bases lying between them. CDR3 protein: CASSLWSYNEQFF. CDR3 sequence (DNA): TGTGCCAGCAGCTTGTGGTCCTACAATGAGCAGTTCTTC.

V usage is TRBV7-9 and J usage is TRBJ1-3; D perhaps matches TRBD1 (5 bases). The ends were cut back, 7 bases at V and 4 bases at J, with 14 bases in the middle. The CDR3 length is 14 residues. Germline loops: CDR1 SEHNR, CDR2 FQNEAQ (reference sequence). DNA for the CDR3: TGTGCCAGCACCCCGGGGACGGGGGGAAACACCATATATTTT. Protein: CASTPGTGGNTIYF.

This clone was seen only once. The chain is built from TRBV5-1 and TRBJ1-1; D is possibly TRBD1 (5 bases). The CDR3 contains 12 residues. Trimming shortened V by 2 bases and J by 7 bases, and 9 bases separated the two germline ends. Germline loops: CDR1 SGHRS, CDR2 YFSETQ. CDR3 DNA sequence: TGCGCCAGCAGCTTAGGACAAAATGAAGCTTTCTTT. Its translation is CASSLGQNEAFF. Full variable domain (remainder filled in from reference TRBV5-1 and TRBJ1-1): KAGVTQTPRYLIKTRGQQVTLSCSPISGHRSVSWYQQTPGQGLQFLFEYFSETQRNKGNFPGRFSGRQFSNSRSEMNVSTLELGDSALYLCASSLGQNEAFFGQGTRLTVV.

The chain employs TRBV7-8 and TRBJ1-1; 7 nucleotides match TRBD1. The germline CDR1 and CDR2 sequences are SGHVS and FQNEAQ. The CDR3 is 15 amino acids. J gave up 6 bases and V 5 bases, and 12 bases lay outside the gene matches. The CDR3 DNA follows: TGTGCCAGCAGCGCCGGGACAGTCGGGTTCCCTGAAGCTTTCTTT. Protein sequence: CASSAGTVGFPEAFF.

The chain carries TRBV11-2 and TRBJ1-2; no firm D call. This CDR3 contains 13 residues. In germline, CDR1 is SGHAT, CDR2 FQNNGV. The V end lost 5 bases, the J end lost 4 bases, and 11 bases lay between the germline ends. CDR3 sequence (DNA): TGTGCCAGCAGCCCGACGGGCGCCTATGGCTACACCTTC. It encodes CASSPTGAYGYTF.

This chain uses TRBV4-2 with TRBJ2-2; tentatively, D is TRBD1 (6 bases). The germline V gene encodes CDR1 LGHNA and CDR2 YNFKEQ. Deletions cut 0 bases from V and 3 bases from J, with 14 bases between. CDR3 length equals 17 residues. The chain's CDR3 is CASSQDRGQGYTGELFF. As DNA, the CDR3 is TGTGCCAGCAGCCAAGATAGAGGGCAGGGGTACACCGGGGAGCTGTTTTTT.

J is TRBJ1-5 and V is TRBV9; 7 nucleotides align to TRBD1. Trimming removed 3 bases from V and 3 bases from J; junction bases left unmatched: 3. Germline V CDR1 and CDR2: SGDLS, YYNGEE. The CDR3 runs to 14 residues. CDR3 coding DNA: TGTGCCAGCAGCGCGACAGGGACCAATCAGCCCCAGCATTTT. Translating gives CASSATGTNQPQHF.